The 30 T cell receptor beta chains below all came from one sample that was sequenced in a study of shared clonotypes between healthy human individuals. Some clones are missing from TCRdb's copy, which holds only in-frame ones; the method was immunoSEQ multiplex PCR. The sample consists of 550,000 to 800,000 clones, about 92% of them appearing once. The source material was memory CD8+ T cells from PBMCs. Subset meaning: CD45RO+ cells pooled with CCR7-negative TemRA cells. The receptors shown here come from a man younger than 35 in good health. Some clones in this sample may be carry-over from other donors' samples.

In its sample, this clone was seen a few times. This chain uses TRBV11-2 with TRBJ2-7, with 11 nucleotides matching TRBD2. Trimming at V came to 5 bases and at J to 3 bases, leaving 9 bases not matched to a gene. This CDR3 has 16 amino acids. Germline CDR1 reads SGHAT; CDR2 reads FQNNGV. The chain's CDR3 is CASSPVLAGESYEQYF. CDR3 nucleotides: TGTGCCAGCAGCCCGGTACTAGCGGGAGAAAGCTACGAGCAGTACTTC.

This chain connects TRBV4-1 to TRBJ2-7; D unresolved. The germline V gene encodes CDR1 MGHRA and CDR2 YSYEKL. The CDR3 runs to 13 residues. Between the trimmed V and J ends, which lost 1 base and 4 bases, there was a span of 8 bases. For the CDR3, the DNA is TGCGCCAGCAGCCAAGCAATCGAATACGAGCAGTACTTC. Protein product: CASSQAIEYEQYF.

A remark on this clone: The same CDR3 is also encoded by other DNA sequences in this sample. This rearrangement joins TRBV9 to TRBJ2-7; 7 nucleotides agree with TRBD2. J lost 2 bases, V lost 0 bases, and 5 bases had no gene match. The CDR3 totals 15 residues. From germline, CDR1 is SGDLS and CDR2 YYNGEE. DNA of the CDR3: TGTGCCAGCAGCGTAGGAGCTAGCGGCACCTACGAGCAGTACTTC. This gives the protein CASSVGASGTYEQYF.

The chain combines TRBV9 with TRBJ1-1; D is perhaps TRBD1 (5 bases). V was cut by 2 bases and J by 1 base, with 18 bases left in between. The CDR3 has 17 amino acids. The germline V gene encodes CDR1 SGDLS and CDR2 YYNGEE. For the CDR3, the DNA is TGTGCCAGCAGCGTCCAACCCGGGCCAGGGCCGAACACTGAAGCTTTCTTT. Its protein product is CASSVQPGPGPNTEAFF.

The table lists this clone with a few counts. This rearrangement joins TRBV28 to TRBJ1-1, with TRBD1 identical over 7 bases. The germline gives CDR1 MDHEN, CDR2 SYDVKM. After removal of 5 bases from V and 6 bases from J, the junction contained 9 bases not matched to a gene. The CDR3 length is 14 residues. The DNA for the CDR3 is TGTGCCAGCAGTCTCCAGGGGGGAGGGGCTGAAGCTTTCTTT. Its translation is CASSLQGGGAEAFF.

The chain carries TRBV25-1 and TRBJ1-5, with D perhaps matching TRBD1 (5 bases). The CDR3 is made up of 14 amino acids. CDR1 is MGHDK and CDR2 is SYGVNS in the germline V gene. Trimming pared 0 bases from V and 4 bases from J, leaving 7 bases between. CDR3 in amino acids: CASSEYGANQPQHF. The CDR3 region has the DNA TGTGCCAGCAGTGAATACGGGGCAAATCAGCCCCAGCATTTT. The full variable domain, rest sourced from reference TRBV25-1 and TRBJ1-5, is EADIYQTPRYLVIGTGKKITLECSQTMGHDKMYWYQQDPGMELHLIHYSYGVNSTEKGDLSSESTVSRIRTEHFPLTLESARPSHTSQYLCASSEYGANQPQHFGDGTRLSIL.

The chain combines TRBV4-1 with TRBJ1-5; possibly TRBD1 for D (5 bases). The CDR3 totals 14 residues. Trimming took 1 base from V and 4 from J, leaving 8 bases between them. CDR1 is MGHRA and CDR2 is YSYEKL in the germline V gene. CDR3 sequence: CASSQVGTNQPQHF. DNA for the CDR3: TGCGCCAGCAGCCAAGTTGGGACGAATCAGCCCCAGCATTTT.

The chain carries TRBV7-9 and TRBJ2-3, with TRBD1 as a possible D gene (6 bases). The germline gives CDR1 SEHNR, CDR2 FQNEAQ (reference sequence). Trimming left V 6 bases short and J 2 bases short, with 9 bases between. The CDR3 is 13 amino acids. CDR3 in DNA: TGTGCCAGCAGAAGACAGGACACAGATACGCAGTATTTT. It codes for CASRRQDTDTQYF.

The DNA of the CDR3 is TGTGCCAGCAGATTACCGGGACTAGCGTCTCCGGAGAACATTCAGTACTTC. Residues: CASRLPGLASPENIQYF. The chain couples TRBV28 to TRBJ2-4; 10 bases are a match to TRBD2. The germline gives CDR1 MDHEN, CDR2 SYDVKM. J gave up 7 bases and V 6 bases, and 15 bases lay outside the gene matches. This CDR3 has 17 amino acids.

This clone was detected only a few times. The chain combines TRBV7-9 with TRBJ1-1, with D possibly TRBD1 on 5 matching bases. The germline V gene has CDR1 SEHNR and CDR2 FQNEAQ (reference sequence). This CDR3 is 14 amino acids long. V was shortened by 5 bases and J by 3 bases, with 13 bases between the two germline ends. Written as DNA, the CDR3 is TGTGCCAGCAGCACCCCGGACACACACACTGAAGCTTTCTTT. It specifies CASSTPDTHTEAFF.

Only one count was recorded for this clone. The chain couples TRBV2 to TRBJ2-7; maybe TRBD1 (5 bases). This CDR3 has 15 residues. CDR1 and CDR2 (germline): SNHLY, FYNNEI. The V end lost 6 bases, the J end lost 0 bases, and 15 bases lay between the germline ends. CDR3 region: CASRMGLGSSYEQYF. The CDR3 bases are TGTGCCAGCAGGATGGGGCTCGGTAGCTCCTACGAGCAGTACTTC.

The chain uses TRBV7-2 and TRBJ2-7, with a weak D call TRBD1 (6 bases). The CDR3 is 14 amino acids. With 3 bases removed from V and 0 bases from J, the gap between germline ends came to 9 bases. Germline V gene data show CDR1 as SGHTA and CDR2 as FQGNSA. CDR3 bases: TGTGCCAGCAGCTTCCCGACAGGCTCCTACGAGCAGTACTTC. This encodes CASSFPTGSYEQYF.

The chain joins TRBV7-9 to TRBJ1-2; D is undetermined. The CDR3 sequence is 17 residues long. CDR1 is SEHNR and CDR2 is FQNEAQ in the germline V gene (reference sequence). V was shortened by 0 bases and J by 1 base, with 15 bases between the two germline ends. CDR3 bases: TGTGCCAGCAGCTTAGCGGGCGGGGAGTATGTTAACTATGGCTACACCTTC. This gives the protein CASSLAGGEYVNYGYTF.

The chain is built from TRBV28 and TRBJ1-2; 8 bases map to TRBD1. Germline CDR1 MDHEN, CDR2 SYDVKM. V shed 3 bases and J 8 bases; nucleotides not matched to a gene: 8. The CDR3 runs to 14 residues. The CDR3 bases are TGTGCCAGCAGTTTTCCGGTCAGGGGGCTAGGCTACACCTTC. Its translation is CASSFPVRGLGYTF.

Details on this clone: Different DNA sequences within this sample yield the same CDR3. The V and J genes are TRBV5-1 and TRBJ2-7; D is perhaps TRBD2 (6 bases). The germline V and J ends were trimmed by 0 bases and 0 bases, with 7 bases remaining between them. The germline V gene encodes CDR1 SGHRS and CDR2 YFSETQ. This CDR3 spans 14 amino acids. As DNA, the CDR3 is TGCGCCAGCAGCTTGGGGAGGGACTCCTACGAGCAGTACTTC. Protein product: CASSLGRDSYEQYF.

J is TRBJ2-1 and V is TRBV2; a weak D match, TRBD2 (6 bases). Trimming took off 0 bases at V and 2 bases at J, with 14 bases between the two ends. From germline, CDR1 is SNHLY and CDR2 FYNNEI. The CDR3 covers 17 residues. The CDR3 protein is CASSEALAGSTYNEQFF. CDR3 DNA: TGTGCCAGCAGTGAAGCGCTTGCGGGATCCACCTACAATGAGCAGTTCTTC.

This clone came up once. CDR3: CASSLAGGDSYEQYF. The DNA of the CDR3 is TGTGCCAGCAGCTTAGCAGGGGGGGACTCCTACGAGCAGTACTTC. This chain connects TRBV7-3 to TRBJ2-7, with D perhaps given as TRBD1 or TRBD2 (7 bases each). This CDR3 contains 15 residues. CDR1 and CDR2 (germline): SGHTA, FQGTGA. V shed 2 bases and J shed 0 bases, with 11 bases lying between them.

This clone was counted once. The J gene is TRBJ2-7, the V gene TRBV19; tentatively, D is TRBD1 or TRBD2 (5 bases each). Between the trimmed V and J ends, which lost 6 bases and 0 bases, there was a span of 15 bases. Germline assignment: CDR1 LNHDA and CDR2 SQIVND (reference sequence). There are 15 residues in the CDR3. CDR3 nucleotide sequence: TGTGCCAGTAGCTGGGGACGGGCAAGCTCCTACGAGCAGTACTTC. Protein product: CASSWGRASSYEQYF. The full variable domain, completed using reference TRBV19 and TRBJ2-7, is DGGITQSPKYLFRKEGQNVTLSCEQNLNHDAMYWYRQDPGQGLRLIYYSQIVNDFQKGDIAEGYSVSREKKESFPLTVTSAQKNPTAFYLCASSWGRASSYEQYFGPGTRLTVT.

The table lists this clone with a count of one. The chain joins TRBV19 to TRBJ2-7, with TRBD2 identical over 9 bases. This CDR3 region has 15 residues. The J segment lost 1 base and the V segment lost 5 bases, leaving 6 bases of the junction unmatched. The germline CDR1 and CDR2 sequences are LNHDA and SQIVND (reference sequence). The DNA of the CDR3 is TGTGCCAGTAGTTCTCCAACTAGCGGGTCCTACGAGCAGTACTTC. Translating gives CASSSPTSGSYEQYF.

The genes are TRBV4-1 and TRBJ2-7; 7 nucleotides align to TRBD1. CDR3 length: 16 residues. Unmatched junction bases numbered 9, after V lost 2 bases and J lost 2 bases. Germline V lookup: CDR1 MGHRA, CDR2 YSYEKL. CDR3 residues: CASSQMDRYLPYEQYF. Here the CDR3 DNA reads TGCGCCAGCAGCCAAATGGACAGGTACCTTCCCTACGAGCAGTACTTC.

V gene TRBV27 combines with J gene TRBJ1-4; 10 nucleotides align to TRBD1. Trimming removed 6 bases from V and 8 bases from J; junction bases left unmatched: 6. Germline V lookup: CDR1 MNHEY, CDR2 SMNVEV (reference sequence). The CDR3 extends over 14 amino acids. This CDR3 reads CASRNRDRGEKLFF. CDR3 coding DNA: TGTGCCAGCAGGAATCGGGACAGGGGAGAAAAACTGTTTTTT.

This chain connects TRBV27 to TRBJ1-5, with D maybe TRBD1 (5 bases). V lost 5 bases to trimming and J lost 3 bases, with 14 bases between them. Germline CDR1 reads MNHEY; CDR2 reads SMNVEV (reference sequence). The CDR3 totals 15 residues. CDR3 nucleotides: TGTGCCAGCAGTCCCCGACGAGGGACCAATCAGCCCCAGCATTTT. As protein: CASSPRRGTNQPQHF.

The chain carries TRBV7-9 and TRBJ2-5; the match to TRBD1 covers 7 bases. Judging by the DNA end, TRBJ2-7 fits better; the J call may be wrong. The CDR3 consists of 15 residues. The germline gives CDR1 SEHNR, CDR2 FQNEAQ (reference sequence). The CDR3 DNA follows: TGTGCCAGCAGCCAAGCCGACAGGGTGATCGACGAGCAGTACTTC. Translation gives CASSQADRVIDEQYF.

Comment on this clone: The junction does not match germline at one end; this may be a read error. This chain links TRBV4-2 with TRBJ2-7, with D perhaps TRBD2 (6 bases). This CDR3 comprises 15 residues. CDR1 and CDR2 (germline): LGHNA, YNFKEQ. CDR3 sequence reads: CVSSQDREASDEQYF. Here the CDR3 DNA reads TGTGTCAGCAGCCAAGATAGGGAGGCTAGCGACGAGCAGTACTTC.

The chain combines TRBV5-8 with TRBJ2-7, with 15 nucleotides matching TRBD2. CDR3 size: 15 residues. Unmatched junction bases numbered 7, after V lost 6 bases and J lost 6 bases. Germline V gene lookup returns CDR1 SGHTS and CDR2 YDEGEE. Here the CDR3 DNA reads TGTGCCAGCAACCTTGGACTAGCGGGAGGGGTCGAGCAGTACTTC. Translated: CASNLGLAGGVEQYF.

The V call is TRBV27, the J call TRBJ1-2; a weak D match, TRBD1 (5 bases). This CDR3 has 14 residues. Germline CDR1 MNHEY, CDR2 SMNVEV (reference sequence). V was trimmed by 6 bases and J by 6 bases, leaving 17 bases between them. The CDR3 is CASSPLGTINGYTF. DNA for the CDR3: TGTGCCAGCAGCCCCTTGGGGACGATCAATGGCTACACCTTC.

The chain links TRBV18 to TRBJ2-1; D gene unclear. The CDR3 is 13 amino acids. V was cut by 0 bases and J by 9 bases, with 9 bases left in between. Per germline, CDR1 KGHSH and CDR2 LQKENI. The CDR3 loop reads CASSPPERGEQFF. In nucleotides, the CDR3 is TGTGCCAGCTCACCACCGGAGCGCGGTGAGCAGTTCTTC.

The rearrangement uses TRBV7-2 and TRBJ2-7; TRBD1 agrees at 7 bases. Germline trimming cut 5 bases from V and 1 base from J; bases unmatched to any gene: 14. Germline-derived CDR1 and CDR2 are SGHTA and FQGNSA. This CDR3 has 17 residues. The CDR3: CASSPHILRDRSYEQYF. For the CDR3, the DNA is TGTGCCAGCAGCCCCCACATCCTCCGGGACAGATCCTACGAGCAGTACTTC.

The CDR3 protein is CASSYSGDRPYEQYF. DNA for the CDR3: TGTGCCAGCAGTTACTCGGGGGACAGACCCTACGAGCAGTACTTC. The chain recombines TRBV6-6 with TRBJ2-7, with 7 bases lining up with TRBD1. After removal of 0 bases from V and 2 bases from J, the junction contained 4 bases not matched to a gene. The CDR3 runs to 15 residues. The germline V gene has CDR1 MNHNY and CDR2 SVGAGI (reference sequence).

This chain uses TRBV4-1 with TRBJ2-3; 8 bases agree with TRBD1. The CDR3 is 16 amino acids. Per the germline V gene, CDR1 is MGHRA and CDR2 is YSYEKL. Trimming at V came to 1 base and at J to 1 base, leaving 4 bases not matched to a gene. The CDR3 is CASSQGQGIGTDTQYF. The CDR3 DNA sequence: TGCGCCAGCAGCCAAGGACAGGGGATCGGCACAGATACGCAGTATTTT.